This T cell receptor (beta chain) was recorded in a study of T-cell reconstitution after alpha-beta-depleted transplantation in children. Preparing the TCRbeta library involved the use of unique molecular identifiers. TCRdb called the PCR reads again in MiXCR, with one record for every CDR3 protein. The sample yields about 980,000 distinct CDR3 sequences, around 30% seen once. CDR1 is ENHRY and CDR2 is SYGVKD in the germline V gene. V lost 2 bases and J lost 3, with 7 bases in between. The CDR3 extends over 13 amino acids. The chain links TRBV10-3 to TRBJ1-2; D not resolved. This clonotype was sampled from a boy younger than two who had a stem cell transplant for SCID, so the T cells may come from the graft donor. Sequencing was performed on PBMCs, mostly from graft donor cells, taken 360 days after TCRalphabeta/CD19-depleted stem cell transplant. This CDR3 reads CAISEPKDYGYTF. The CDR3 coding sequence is TGTGCCATCAGTGAGCCCAAGGACTATGGCTACACCTTC.